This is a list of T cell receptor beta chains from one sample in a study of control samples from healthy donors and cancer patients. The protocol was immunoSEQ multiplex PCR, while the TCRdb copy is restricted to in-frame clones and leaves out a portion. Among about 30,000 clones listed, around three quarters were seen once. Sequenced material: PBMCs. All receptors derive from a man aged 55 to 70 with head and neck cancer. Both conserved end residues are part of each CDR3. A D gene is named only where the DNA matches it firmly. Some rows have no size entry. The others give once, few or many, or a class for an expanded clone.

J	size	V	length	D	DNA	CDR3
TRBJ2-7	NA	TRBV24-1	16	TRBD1	TGTGCCACCAGTGATGGGGTGGGGACAGGGTCCTACGAGCAGTACTTC	CATSDGVGTGSYEQYF
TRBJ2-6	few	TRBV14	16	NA	TGTGCCAGCAGCCAAGGGGGCTATTCGGGGGCCAACGTCCTGACTTTC	CASSQGGYSGANVLTF
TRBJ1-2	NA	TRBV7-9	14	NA	TGTGCCAGCAGCTTAGGGGGACTTAACTATGGCTACACCTTC	CASSLGGLNYGYTF
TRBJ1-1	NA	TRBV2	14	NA	TGTGCCAGCAGAGGGGACGGAACCTACACTGAAGCTTTCTTT	CASRGDGTYTEAFF
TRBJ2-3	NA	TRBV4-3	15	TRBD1	TGCGCCAGCAGCCTTCCGCCGGGACAGGGTACCGCGCAGTATTTT	CASSLPPGQGTAQYF
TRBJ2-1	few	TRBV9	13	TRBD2	TGTGCCAGCACGTCGGCGGGAGTCCATGAGCAGTTCTTC	CASTSAGVHEQFF
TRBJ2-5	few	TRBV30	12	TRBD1	TGTGCCTGGGAGAGGACAGGGGAGACCCAGTACTTC	CAWERTGETQYF
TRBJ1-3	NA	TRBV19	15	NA	TGTGCCAGTAGTACGTACCGGGGAAACGGAAACACCATATATTTT	CASSTYRGNGNTIYF
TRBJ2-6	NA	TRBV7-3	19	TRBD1	TGTGCCAGCAGCTCTCGGGGACAGGGGGCGGGGTTTGGGGCCAACGTCCTGACTTTC	CASSSRGQGAGFGANVLTF
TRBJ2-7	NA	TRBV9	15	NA	TGTGCCAGCAGCTCTGATGACAGTAAGTCAAGGGAGCAGTACTTC	CASSSDDSKSREQYF
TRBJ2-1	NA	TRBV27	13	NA	TGTGCCAGCAGTTTCAGAAGGGGTAATGAGCAGTTCTTC	CASSFRRGNEQFF
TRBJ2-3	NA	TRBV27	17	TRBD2	TGTGCCAGCAGCTCCCGGGGGGGGGCCTTGAGCACAGATACGCAGTATTTT	CASSSRGGALSTDTQYF
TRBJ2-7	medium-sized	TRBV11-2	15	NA	TGTGCCAGCAGCCGCGACGGGACCCCTCCCAACGAGCAGTACTTC	CASSRDGTPPNEQYF
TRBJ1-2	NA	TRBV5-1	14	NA	TGCGCCAGCAGGGTTGGGACCACAAACTATGGCTACACCTTC	CASRVGTTNYGYTF
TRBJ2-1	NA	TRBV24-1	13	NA	TGTGCCACCAGTGATTTGTCCCACAATGAGCAGTTCTTC	CATSDLSHNEQFF
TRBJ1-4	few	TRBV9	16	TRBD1	TGTGCCAGCAGCGAGAGCGCGACAGGGACTGGGGAAAAACTGTTTTTT	CASSESATGTGEKLFF
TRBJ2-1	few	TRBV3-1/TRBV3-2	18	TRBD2	TGTGCCAGCAGCCCGACTAGCGGGAGGGCCACGAGTTACAATGAGCAGTTCTTC	CASSPTSGRATSYNEQFF
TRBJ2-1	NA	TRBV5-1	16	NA	TGCGCCAGCAGCTTGGCGGCCATGAGCTCCTACAATGAGCAGTTCTTC	CASSLAAMSSYNEQFF
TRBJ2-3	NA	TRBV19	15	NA	TGTGCCAGTAGTATAGAAGGGTCAAGAACAGATACGCAGTATTTT	CASSIEGSRTDTQYF
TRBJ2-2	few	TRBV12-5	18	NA	TGTGCTAGTGGTTTGGTATCCCCTAGCTCCCGACACACCGGGGAGCTGTTTTTT	CASGLVSPSSRHTGELFF
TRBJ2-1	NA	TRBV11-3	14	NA	TGTGCCAGCAGCTTAAGGGGCCCGGGCAATGAGCAGTTCTTC	CASSLRGPGNEQFF
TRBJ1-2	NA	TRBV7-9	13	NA	TGTGCCAGCGATTTGTGGGAAAGGAATGGCTACACCTTC	CASDLWERNGYTF
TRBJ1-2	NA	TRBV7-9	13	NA	TGTGCCAGCCTTCCACAATCTAACTATGGCTACACCTTC	CASLPQSNYGYTF